These 22 T cell receptor beta chains came from one sample sequenced in a study of response to subunit inactivated influenza vaccine. TCRdb reprocessed the RT-PCR reads with MiXCR, giving one entry per CDR3 protein. This table has roughly 630,000 distinct CDR3 sequences, around 15% appearing once. Sequencing used PBMCs from blood, obtained 14 days before vaccination. These receptor sequences come from a man between 50 and 59 years old who received an inactivated influenza vaccine.

This clonotype was detected many times. V usage is TRBV5-1 and J usage is TRBJ2-1; 7 bases agree with TRBD2. The junction had 6 bases not matched to a gene; V was cut back by 5 bases and J by 4 bases. This CDR3 contains 14 residues. In germline, CDR1 is SGHRS, CDR2 YFSETQ. In nucleotides, the CDR3 is TGCGCCAGCAGTGAAACGGGGGGATACAATGAGCAGTTCTTC. This codes for CASSETGGYNEQFF. Full variable domain (missing parts from reference TRBV5-1 and TRBJ2-1): KAGVTQTPRYLIKTRGQQVTLSCSPISGHRSVSWYQQTPGQGLQFLFEYFSETQRNKGNFPGRFSGRQFSNSRSEMNVSTLELGDSALYLCASSETGGYNEQFFGPGTRLTVL.

This clonotype was seen only a few times. The J gene is TRBJ2-6, the V gene TRBV7-2; maybe TRBD2 (5 bases). CDR1 and CDR2 (germline): SGHTA, FQGNSA. Trimming left V 5 bases short and J 2 bases short, with 13 bases between. This CDR3 region has 16 residues. CDR3 residues: CASSPWTGAGANVLTF. The DNA of the CDR3 is TGTGCCAGCAGCCCCTGGACCGGGGCTGGGGCCAACGTCCTGACTTTC.

This clonotype showed up just a few times. The chain recombines TRBV5-1 with TRBJ2-2; 8 bases line up with TRBD2. CDR1 is SGHRS and CDR2 is YFSETQ in the germline V gene. Losses at the gene ends were 0 bases for V and 4 bases for J; bases not matched to a gene: 2. This CDR3 has 15 residues. The CDR3 coding sequence is TGCGCCAGCAGCTTGGCCGGGGGGGGCACCGGGGAGCTGTTTTTT. This gives the protein CASSLAGGGTGELFF.

The gene calls are TRBV29-1 and TRBJ2-7, with D perhaps matching TRBD2 (5 bases). V was pared by 5 bases and J by 0 bases, with 11 bases between. Germline values: CDR1 SQVTM, CDR2 ANQGSEA. There are 13 residues in the CDR3. The CDR3 nucleotides read TGCAGCGTTCGTCGGGGTGGCTCCTACGAGCAGTACTTC. As protein: CSVRRGGSYEQYF.

There are a few counts of this clonotype. J is TRBJ2-3 and V is TRBV24-1; 9 nucleotides align to TRBD2. The CDR3 has 16 residues. Germline-derived CDR1 and CDR2 are KGHDR and SFDVKD. V was clipped by 3 bases and J by 2 bases; unmatched bases: 5. The CDR3 bases are TGTGCCACCAGTGATCGTCTAGCGGGGACCACAGATACGCAGTATTTT. This translates into CATSDRLAGTTDTQYF.

The CDR3: CASSSGTLLYEQYF. The CDR3 nucleotides read TGTGCCAGCAGCTCAGGGACCCTTCTTTACGAGCAGTACTTC. The chain has TRBV7-2 and TRBJ2-7; D could derive from TRBD1 or TRBD2 (5 bases each). The CDR3 spans 14 residues. V was trimmed by 4 bases and J by 4 bases, leaving 14 bases between them. Per germline, CDR1 SGHTA and CDR2 FQGNSA.

The table lists this clonotype with a few counts. The V and J genes are TRBV3-1 and TRBJ2-7; TRBD1 matches at 8 bases. V shed 5 bases and J 6 bases; nucleotides not matched to a gene: 12. Germline V CDR1 and CDR2: LGHDT, YNNKEL (reference sequence). There are 15 residues in the CDR3. This CDR3 is CASSSQDRVGREQYF. The CDR3 nucleotides are TGTGCCAGCAGCTCCCAGGACAGGGTCGGGCGCGAGCAGTACTTC.

This clonotype has ten or more counts. The chain employs TRBV29-1 and TRBJ2-7; possibly TRBD2 for D (6 bases). This CDR3 is 14 amino acids long. Trimming shortened V by 6 bases and J by 3 bases, and 18 bases separated the two germline ends. Germline CDR1 is SQVTM and CDR2 is ANQGSEA. In nucleotides, the CDR3 is TGCAGCGTCCCCCGGTCTGAGGGAGGCTACGAGCAGTACTTC. Translating gives CSVPRSEGGYEQYF.

This clonotype was found many times. The chain couples TRBV4-3 to TRBJ2-7; maybe TRBD1 (6 bases). Trimming removed 0 bases from V and 4 bases from J, with 10 bases in between. CDR3 length: 14 residues. Germline V lookup: CDR1 LGHNA, CDR2 YSLEER. CDR3 sequence: CASSQDRGGYEQYF. The CDR3 DNA reads TGCGCCAGCAGCCAAGACAGGGGCGGGTACGAGCAGTACTTC.

In its sample, this clonotype was seen once. V gene TRBV18 combines with J gene TRBJ2-7; D is uncertain. The CDR3 spans 15 residues. Germline-derived CDR1 and CDR2 are KGHSH and LQKENI. Trimming left V 3 bases short and J 1 base short, with 13 bases between. This CDR3 reads CASSPSPDRSYEQYF. The DNA of the CDR3 is TGTGCCAGCTCACCGAGTCCAGACCGGTCCTACGAGCAGTACTTC.

This clonotype appeared a few times. The rearrangement links TRBV7-2 to TRBJ2-5; 8 bases line up with TRBD1. This CDR3 region has 15 residues. V dropped 3 bases and J dropped 1; count of bases not matched to a gene: 4. CDR1 and CDR2 (germline): SGHTA, FQGNSA. The DNA for the CDR3 is TGTGCCAGCAGCTTCCGACAGGGGCGCCAAGAGACCCAGTACTTC. Translated, it gives CASSFRQGRQETQYF.

This clonotype has just a few counts. This sequence joins TRBV6-1 and TRBJ2-2; D ambiguous. The CDR3 runs 13 residues. Germline CDR1 is MNHNS and CDR2 is SASEGT. Trimming removed 7 bases from V and 6 bases from J, with 12 bases in between. This CDR3 reads CASTSWSAGELFF. The CDR3 nucleotides read TGTGCCAGCACCTCGTGGTCTGCCGGGGAGCTGTTTTTT.

The chain recombines TRBV3-1 with TRBJ2-2, with 7 bases lining up with TRBD2. The length of the CDR3 is 15 residues. After removal of 4 bases from V and 4 bases from J, the junction contained 6 bases not matched to a gene. Germline CDR1 and CDR2: LGHDT and YNNKEL (reference sequence). CDR3 sequence: CASSRGGSRTGELFF. CDR3 in DNA: TGTGCCAGCAGCCGAGGCGGGAGCCGCACCGGGGAGCTGTTTTTT.

Only a few counts were recorded for this clonotype. CDR3 sequence: CASRTGWDIQYF. CDR3 DNA sequence: TGTGCCAGCAGGACAGGATGGGACATTCAGTACTTC. The J gene is TRBJ2-4, the V gene TRBV6-2 or TRBV6-3; perhaps TRBD1 as D (6 bases). The V end lost 6 bases, the J end lost 8 bases, and 11 bases lay between the germline ends. CDR3 length: 12 amino acids. Germline loops: CDR1 MNHEY, CDR2 SVGEGT.

The sample holds a few counts of this clonotype. V and J are TRBV6-1 and TRBJ1-2, with a weak D call TRBD1 (5 bases). The CDR3 contains 15 residues. Germline V gives CDR1 MNHNS, CDR2 SASEGT. V lost 4 bases to trimming and J lost 4 bases, with 16 bases between them. The DNA for the CDR3 is TGTGCCAGCAGTGCCCTGCGGGGCGTGGGCTATGGCTACACCTTC. This translates into CASSALRGVGYGYTF.

This clonotype turned up a few times. V usage is TRBV3-1 and J usage is TRBJ2-3; D may be TRBD2 (6 bases). CDR1 is LGHDT, CDR2 YNNKEL, per germline (reference sequence). Trimming took 4 bases from V and 0 from J, leaving 17 bases between them. CDR3 size: 17 residues. CDR3 protein: CASSRTGLSVSTDTQYF. The DNA of the CDR3 is TGTGCCAGCAGCCGGACGGGACTTTCCGTAAGCACAGATACGCAGTATTTT.

This clonotype appeared a few times. The chain combines TRBV28 with TRBJ1-2; unclear D gene. This CDR3 comprises 13 residues. Per germline, CDR1 MDHEN and CDR2 SYDVKM. V was cut by 3 bases and J by 4 bases, with 9 bases left in between. This CDR3 is CASSLSLGYGYTF. Here the CDR3 DNA reads TGTGCCAGCAGTTTGTCTCTCGGCTATGGCTACACCTTC.

This clonotype was observed a few times. The chain couples TRBV29-1 to TRBJ2-3; possible D gene TRBD1, 5 bases. The V gene lost 1 base and the J gene lost 1 base, with 15 bases spanning the gap. The CDR3 totals 16 residues. The V gene's germline CDR1 is SQVTM and CDR2 ANQGSEA. The CDR3 protein is CSVEGPQGGGTDTQYF. The DNA for the CDR3 is TGCAGCGTTGAAGGCCCTCAGGGCGGCGGCACAGATACGCAGTATTTT.

CDR3: CASSQERQNSYEQYF. CDR3 DNA: TGTGCCAGCAGCCAAGAGAGACAAAATTCCTACGAGCAGTACTTC. This chain joins TRBV4-2 and TRBJ2-7, with D uncertain. The CDR3 consists of 15 residues. V lost 0 bases to trimming and J lost 1 base, with 10 bases between them. Germline V gene sequence: CDR1 LGHNA, CDR2 YNFKEQ.

This clonotype has just a few counts. The rearrangement links TRBV6-5 to TRBJ2-7; 11 bases map to TRBD2. Germline CDR1 reads MNHEY; CDR2 reads SVGAGI. This CDR3 comprises 15 residues. Losses at the gene ends were 0 bases for V and 5 bases for J; bases not matched to a gene: 3. CDR3 loop: CASSYSQLAGDEQYF. The CDR3 DNA follows: TGTGCCAGCAGTTACTCCCAACTAGCGGGGGACGAGCAGTACTTC.

This rearrangement joins TRBV20-1 to TRBJ2-5; D not resolved. The CDR3 has 10 residues. The V gene's germline CDR1 is DFQATT and CDR2 SNEGSKA (reference sequence). Trimming cost V 5 bases and J 8 bases, with 9 bases left between them. CDR3 coding DNA: TGCAGTGCTGTCCTCTCCACCCAGTACTTC. Its protein is CSAVLSTQYF.

The chain links TRBV20-1 to TRBJ2-7, with TRBD1 matching over 9 bases. From germline, CDR1 is DFQATT and CDR2 SNEGSKA (reference sequence). The CDR3 sequence is 14 residues long. The J segment lost 1 base and the V segment lost 6 bases, leaving 7 bases of the junction unmatched. CDR3: CSAITGTGSYEQYF. CDR3 nucleotides: TGCAGTGCCATTACCGGGACAGGGTCCTACGAGCAGTACTTC.